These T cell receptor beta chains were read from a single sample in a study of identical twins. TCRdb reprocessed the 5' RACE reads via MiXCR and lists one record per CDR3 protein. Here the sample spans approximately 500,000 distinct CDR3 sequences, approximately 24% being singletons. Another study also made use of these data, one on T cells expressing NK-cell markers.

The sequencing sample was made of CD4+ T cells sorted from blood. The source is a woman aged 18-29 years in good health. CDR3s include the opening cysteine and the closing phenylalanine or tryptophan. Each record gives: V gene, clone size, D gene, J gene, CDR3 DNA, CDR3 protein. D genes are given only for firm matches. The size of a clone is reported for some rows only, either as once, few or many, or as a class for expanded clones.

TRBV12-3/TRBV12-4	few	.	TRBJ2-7	TGTGCCAGCAGGGGCCGAGGAGGGAGCGAGCAGTACTTC	CASRGRGGSEQYF
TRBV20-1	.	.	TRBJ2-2	TGCAGTGCTAGAGATAAGGGGAACGGGGAGCTGTTTTTT	CSARDKGNGELFF
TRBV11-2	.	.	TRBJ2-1	TGTGCCAGCAGCTCCACTCGGCGGGAGCAGTTCTTC	CASSSTRREQFF
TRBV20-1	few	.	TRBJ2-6	TGCAGTGCTAGTAGGGGCTCTGGGGCCAACGTCCTGACTTTC	CSASRGSGANVLTF
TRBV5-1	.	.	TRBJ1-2	TGCGCCAGCAGCTTGGAAGCCCATAACTATGGCTACACCTTC	CASSLEAHNYGYTF
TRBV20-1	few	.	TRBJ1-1	TGCAGTGCTAATGGGGCTTTGGGGGGCACTGAAGCTTTCTTT	CSANGALGGTEAFF
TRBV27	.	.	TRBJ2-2	TGTGCCAGCAGTTTATTACAGGCCGGGGAGCTGTTTTTT	CASSLLQAGELFF
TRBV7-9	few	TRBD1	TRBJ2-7	TGTGCCAGCAGCTTCCATGACAGGGGTGGCGAGCAGTACTTC	CASSFHDRGGEQYF
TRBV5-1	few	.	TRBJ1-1	TGCGCCAGCAGCTTGGCTGGGGGAATAATAGCCCTCACTGAAGCTTTCTTT	CASSLAGGIIALTEAFF
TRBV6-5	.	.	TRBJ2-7	TGTGCCAGCAGTTCCCCGACAGCTTACTACGAGCAGTACTTC	CASSSPTAYYEQYF
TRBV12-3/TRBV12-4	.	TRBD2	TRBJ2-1	TGTGCCAGCAGTTTCCTAGCGGGGGGGTTCAATGAGCAGTTCTTC	CASSFLAGGFNEQFF
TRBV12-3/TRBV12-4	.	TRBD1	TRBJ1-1	TGTGCCAGCAGAAATCGACAGGGAATTGAACCTTTCTTT	CASRNRQGIEPFF
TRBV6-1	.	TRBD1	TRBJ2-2	TGTGCCAGCAGGGTGACAGGGTACGCGAACACCGGGGAGCTGTTTTTT	CASRVTGYANTGELFF
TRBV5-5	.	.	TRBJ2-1	TGTGCCAGCAGCTGGACGCACAATGAGCAGTTCTTC	CASSWTHNEQFF
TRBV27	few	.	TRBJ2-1	TGTGCCAGCAGTTTTCGGCAGCATGAGCAGTTCTTC	CASSFRQHEQFF
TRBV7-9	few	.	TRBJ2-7	TGTGCCAGCAGCTTGGGGAGCCCCTCCTACGAGCAGTACTTC	CASSLGSPSYEQYF
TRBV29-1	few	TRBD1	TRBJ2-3	TGCAGCGCCGGGACAGCAGGAACAGATACGCAGTATTTT	CSAGTAGTDTQYF
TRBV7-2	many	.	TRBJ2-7	TGTGCCAGCAGCACGCACTACGAGCAGTACTTC	CASSTHYEQYF
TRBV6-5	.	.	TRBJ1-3	TGTGCCAGCAGTTCCGGGGAGGCTGGAAACACCATATATTTT	CASSSGEAGNTIYF
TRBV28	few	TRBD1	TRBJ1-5	TGTGCCAGCAGTTTATCTGGCAGGGGGGGCAATCAGCCCCAGCATTTT	CASSLSGRGGNQPQHF
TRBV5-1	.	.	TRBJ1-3	TGCGCCAGCAGCACTGGACGGAGCTCTGGAAACACCATATATTTT	CASSTGRSSGNTIYF
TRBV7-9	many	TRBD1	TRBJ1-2	TGTGCCAGCAGCCACGGACAGGGCAACTATGGCTACACCTTC	CASSHGQGNYGYTF
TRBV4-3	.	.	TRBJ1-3	TGCGCCAGCAGCCCGGACCAAACACGGAGAGTAGGAAACACCATATATTTT	CASSPDQTRRVGNTIYF
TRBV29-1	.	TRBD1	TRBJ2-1	TGCAGCGTAGACACGACAGGGAGCTCCTACAATGAGCAGTTCTTC	CSVDTTGSSYNEQFF
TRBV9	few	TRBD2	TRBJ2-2	TGTGCCAGCAGCTTGGGCGGGGGGTTTGGCGGGGAGCTGTTTTTT	CASSLGGGFGGELFF